The next 3 T cell receptor beta chains were all read from a single sample in a study of glioma-infiltrating T cells after dendritic cell vaccination. Clones were sequenced by immunoSEQ multiplex PCR, and TCRdb holds only the in-frame ones, with some missing. The repertoire has 90,000 or so clones, more than 70% of them found once; the top ten carry about 3.2%. The sequencing here drew on blood, taken before dendritic cell vaccination. The source of these receptors is a human donor with glioblastoma.

The J gene is TRBJ2-5, the V gene TRBV13; 12 bases map to TRBD2. The CDR3 is 16 amino acids. With 4 bases clipped from V and 1 base from J, the junction kept 4 bases outside the gene matches. The V gene's germline CDR1 is PRHDT and CDR2 FYEKMQ (reference sequence). CDR3 region: CASSSRTSGIQETQYF. The CDR3 nucleotides are TGTGCCAGCAGCTCCCGGACTAGCGGGATCCAAGAGACCCAGTACTTC.

This clone was seen a handful of times. V usage is TRBV4-1 and J usage is TRBJ1-6; D is undetermined. CDR1 MGHRA and CDR2 YSYEKL come from the germline V gene. This CDR3 is built from 15 residues. The V and J ends lost 4 bases and 7 bases respectively, with 14 bases between them. CDR3 sequence (DNA): TGCGCCAGCAGCCTCCGGACTTTTGGGAATTCACCCCTCCACTTT. It yields the protein CASSLRTFGNSPLHF.

V and J are TRBV5-1 and TRBJ2-7; no firm D call. The CDR3 has 14 residues. Looked up from germline, CDR1 is SGHRS and CDR2 is YFSETQ. Between the trimmed V and J ends, which lost 0 bases and 6 bases, there was a span of 13 bases. DNA of the CDR3: TGCGCCAGCAGCTTGGCTTCAGTCCTTGGCGAGCAGTACTTC. Protein product: CASSLASVLGEQYF.